These 5 T cell receptor beta chains originate from one sample sequenced in a study of molecular identifiers for immune sequencing clone quantification (dated by TCRdb to 2016 to 2019). The library was generated by PCR. The data were produced on a NextSeq 500. TCRdb trimmed public reads at Q25 via fastp, called clones via MiXCR and kept in-frame beta chains. CDR3 protein sequences are deduplicated, and each keeps its most common genes and DNA. For this sample there are over 300,000 distinct CDR3 sequences; 24% appear just once. In total, the top ten clones hold about 0.73% of the sample. Material: naive CD8+ T cells from blood, with Jurkat cell RNA spiked in. The sample's cell subset or site label, in plain terms: FACS-sorted CD8+CD4-CCR7+CD45RA+ naive T cells. The source is a human donor in good health. Some libraries in this study had Jurkat cell RNA spiked in.

The CDR3 sequence is CSARTAVGYEQYF. In nucleotides, the CDR3 is TGCAGTGCTAGAACGGCAGTAGGTTACGAGCAGTACTTC. The chain has TRBV20-1 and TRBJ2-7; D is unclear. CDR1 DFQATT and CDR2 SNEGSKA come from the germline V gene (reference sequence). The CDR3 extends over 13 amino acids. V lost 2 bases, J lost 4 bases, and 12 bases lay in between.

Points on this clonotype: A read error is possible here, since a much larger clone lies one base away. The chain carries TRBV28 and TRBJ2-2; perhaps TRBD2 as D (6 bases). Germline V gene sequence: CDR1 MDHEN, CDR2 SYDVKM. CDR3 length: 17 residues. In nucleotides, the CDR3 is TGTGCCAGCAGTTTAGACTGGGCGGGATCGAACATCGGGGAGCTGTTTTTT. It encodes CASSLDWAGSNIGELFF.

Points on this clonotype: This may arise from a read error, as a much more abundant clone is one base away. The rearrangement joins TRBV7-6 to TRBJ2-7; D not certain. The germline V gene has CDR1 SGHVS and CDR2 FNYEAQ. The CDR3 is 12 residues long. In DNA form, the CDR3 reads TGTGCCAGCAGCCTGGCCGCTGACGAGCGGTACTTC. Translating gives CASSLAADERYF.

This chain links TRBV4-3 with TRBJ2-5; D is unclear. The CDR3 consists of 16 residues. CDR1 LGHNA and CDR2 YSLEER come from the germline V gene. Trimming pared 0 bases from V and 2 bases from J, leaving 13 bases between. CDR3 sequence reads: CASSQDRAEAQETQYF. The CDR3 DNA is TGCGCCAGCAGCCAAGACCGGGCAGAAGCTCAAGAGACCCAGTACTTC.

The V and J genes are TRBV3-1 and TRBJ1-5; no clear D gene. The CDR3 consists of 15 residues. Germline values: CDR1 LGHDT, CDR2 YNNKEL (reference sequence). V was cut by 0 bases and J by 1 base, with 7 bases left in between. The CDR3 nucleotides are TGTGCCAGCAGCCAAGATCTGCAGAGCAATCAGCCCCAGCATTTT. This encodes CASSQDLQSNQPQHF.